Listed here are 17 T cell receptor beta chains from one sample, sequenced in a study of T cells in Graves' hyperthyroidism and ophthalmopathy. TCR beta CDR3 regions were amplified from RNA transcripts. TCR CDR3 regions were first amplified by RT-PCR with HTBI primers. TCRdb ran MiXCR on the multiplex PCR reads and lists one entry per CDR3 protein. The table has about half a million distinct CDR3 sequences, about 20% seen once; the top ten hold about half. Source material: blood. The receptors shown here come from a woman between 65 and 79 years old with Graves' ophthalmopathy.

A few counts support this clonotype. This rearrangement joins TRBV5-6 to TRBJ2-5; TRBD1 agrees at 7 bases. The length of the CDR3 is 14 residues. Germline values: CDR1 SGHDT, CDR2 YYEEEE. Losses at the gene ends were 3 bases for V and 5 bases for J; bases not matched to a gene: 7. The CDR3 bases are TGTGCCAGCAGCTCACAGGGGATGGGGGAGACCCAGTACTTC. Its translation: CASSSQGMGETQYF.

This clonotype occurred a few times. The rearrangement joins TRBV20-1 to TRBJ2-7; 9 bases align to TRBD2. The CDR3 has 13 residues. V shed 6 bases and J 3 bases; nucleotides not matched to a gene: 6. From germline, CDR1 is DFQATT and CDR2 SNEGSKA (reference sequence). The CDR3 bases are TGCAGTGCGCGAGCTAGCGGGAACTACGAGCAGTACTTC. It is translated as CSARASGNYEQYF.

This clonotype has a count of ten or more. J is TRBJ2-7 and V is TRBV12-3 or TRBV12-4; D remains unclear. The germline V and J ends were trimmed by 8 bases and 1 base, with 15 bases remaining between them. There are 14 residues in the CDR3. CDR3 residues: CASLGTDPSYEQYF. The CDR3 region has the DNA TGTGCCAGCCTGGGAACAGATCCTTCCTACGAGCAGTACTTC.

The V gene is TRBV5-1, the J gene TRBJ2-4, with D tentatively TRBD1 (6 bases). The CDR3 is 15 residues long. Germline CDR1 is SGHRS and CDR2 is YFSETQ. Trimming left V 4 bases short and J 1 base short, with 12 bases between. CDR3 protein: CASSPTGFAKNIQYF. The DNA for the CDR3 is TGCGCCAGCAGCCCAACAGGGTTCGCCAAAAACATTCAGTACTTC.

This clonotype appeared many times. J is TRBJ2-7 and V is TRBV5-5, with 10 bases fitting TRBD1. The V segment lost 4 bases and the J segment 2 bases; nucleotides outside the gene matches: 9. From germline, CDR1 is SGHKS and CDR2 YYEKEE (reference sequence). The length of the CDR3 is 16 residues. The CDR3 region is CASSVNPGQGTYEQYF. For the CDR3, the DNA is TGTGCCAGCAGCGTCAACCCGGGACAGGGGACCTACGAGCAGTACTTC.

The V gene is TRBV15, the J gene TRBJ2-1, with 7 bases aligning to TRBD2. Germline CDR1 and CDR2: LNHNV and YYDKDF (reference sequence). This CDR3 is 15 amino acids long. J lost 0 bases, V lost 1 base, and 0 bases had no gene match. In DNA, the CDR3 is TGTGCCACCAGCAGAGTAGCGGGCTCCTACAATGAGCAGTTCTTC. Amino acid sequence: CATSRVAGSYNEQFF.

This chain links TRBV7-9 with TRBJ1-6; possible D gene TRBD1, 6 bases. V dropped 5 bases and J dropped 5 bases, with 16 bases sitting between them. Germline CDR1 reads SEHNR; CDR2 reads FQNEAQ (reference sequence). The CDR3 is made up of 16 amino acids. The CDR3, as DNA: TGTGCCAGCAGCGCGGACCCTACAGGGAATAATTCACCCCTCCACTTT. Its protein product is CASSADPTGNNSPLHF.

DNA for the CDR3: TGTGCCAGCAGCTTAAACCTGGGAGGGGGCTCCTACGAGCAGTACTTC. This codes for CASSLNLGGGSYEQYF. V usage is TRBV7-9 and J usage is TRBJ2-7; a weak D match, TRBD2 (7 bases). Germline V lookup: CDR1 SEHNR, CDR2 FQNEAQ (reference sequence). The CDR3 extends over 16 amino acids. V dropped 2 bases and J dropped 0 bases, with 14 bases sitting between them.

This clonotype was seen at least ten times. The chain combines TRBV5-6 with TRBJ2-1; D gene uncertain. The ends were cut back, 5 bases at V and 5 bases at J, with 20 bases in the middle. The CDR3 is 16 residues long. Germline V gene data show CDR1 as SGHDT and CDR2 as YYEEEE. CDR3 amino acids: CASSLETALNHNEQFF. CDR3 DNA: TGTGCCAGCAGTCTTGAGACGGCCCTCAATCACAATGAGCAGTTCTTC.

This clonotype has just a few counts. V is TRBV28 and J is TRBJ2-2, with TRBD2 identical over 15 bases. Germline CDR1 reads MDHEN; CDR2 reads SYDVKM. With V trimmed by 8 bases and J by 5 bases, 3 bases remained unmatched. The CDR3 has 15 residues. The DNA of the CDR3 is TGTGCCAGCCGGGGACTAGCGGGAGGAACCGGGGAGCTGTTTTTT. Its translation is CASRGLAGGTGELFF.

This chain uses TRBV7-2 with TRBJ2-1; D is perhaps TRBD1 or TRBD2 (5 bases each). V lost 3 bases and J 7 bases, leaving 25 bases between the germline ends. The CDR3 covers 18 residues. Germline values: CDR1 SGHTA, CDR2 FQGNSA. The CDR3 sequence is CASSFPPSAGALRNEQFF. CDR3 sequence (DNA): TGTGCCAGCAGCTTTCCCCCCTCGGCCGGGGCCCTTCGTAATGAGCAGTTCTTC.

This clonotype was seen ten or more times. The chain combines TRBV20-1 with TRBJ2-7, with 8 positions matching TRBD1. The V segment lost 5 bases and the J segment 3 bases; nucleotides outside the gene matches: 6. The germline V gene encodes CDR1 DFQATT and CDR2 SNEGSKA (reference sequence). CDR3 length: 13 amino acids. For the CDR3, the DNA is TGCAGTGCTGCTCGGACAGGGAGCTACGAGCAGTACTTC. It is translated as CSAARTGSYEQYF.

The CDR3 loop is CASGSDGGELFF. In DNA form, the CDR3 reads TGTGCTAGTGGCTCAGATGGCGGGGAGCTGTTTTTT. The V call is TRBV12-5, the J call TRBJ2-2; no firm D call. The germline gives CDR1 LGHNT, CDR2 FRNRAP. CDR3 length: 12 residues. Trimming left V 6 bases short and J 7 bases short, with 9 bases between.

This clonotype is a singleton in its sample. The chain employs TRBV6-1 and TRBJ2-4; 13 nucleotides line up with TRBD2. V lost 5 bases and J lost 0; bases outside the gene matches: 10. CDR1 MNHNS and CDR2 SASEGT come from the germline V gene. There are 19 residues in the CDR3. Written as DNA, the CDR3 is TGTGCCAGCAGTAAAGGACTAGCGGGAGTTCCACTAGCCAAAAACATTCAGTACTTC. Amino acids: CASSKGLAGVPLAKNIQYF.

V is TRBV29-1 and J is TRBJ1-5, with D perhaps matching TRBD1 (5 bases). The V end was cut by 4 bases, the J end by 3 bases, with 10 bases between. This CDR3 is built from 13 residues. CDR1 is SQVTM, CDR2 ANQGSEA, per germline. The DNA for the CDR3 is TGCAGCGTTGCCACAGGAATCAATCAGCCCCAGCATTTT. Protein: CSVATGINQPQHF.

The V and J genes are TRBV5-1 and TRBJ2-7; maybe TRBD2 (6 bases). V was cut by 3 bases and J by 0 bases, with 16 bases left in between. The CDR3 has 16 residues. Germline V gene lookup returns CDR1 SGHRS and CDR2 YFSETQ. CDR3 amino acids: CASSSTLAVSSYEQYF. The CDR3 DNA is TGCGCCAGCAGCTCAACCTTAGCGGTGAGCTCCTACGAGCAGTACTTC.

This clonotype has only a few counts. The rearrangement uses TRBV3-1 and TRBJ1-5, with D unresolved. Between the trimmed V and J ends, which lost 0 bases and 3 bases, there was a span of 6 bases. The CDR3 has 14 residues. Germline V gene lookup returns CDR1 LGHDT and CDR2 YNNKEL (reference sequence). In DNA form, the CDR3 reads TGTGCCAGCAGCCAAGATTTCGCCAATCAGCCCCAGCATTTT. As protein: CASSQDFANQPQHF.